This T cell receptor beta chain is drawn from a study of blood T cell repertoires in COVID-19. Study-wide context: COVID-19 samples from acute and convalescent phases originated in the United States, Italy and Spain. The cDNA or gDNA used as material had been derived from T cells, B-cell-depleted T cells, or PBMCs.

Between the trimmed V and J ends, which lost 5 bases and 4 bases, there was a span of 15 bases. The CDR3 runs 15 residues. Germline V gives CDR1 SGHRS, CDR2 YFSETQ. Per the authors' pipeline: From reference gene primer amplification, estimates of nucleated cell counts were derived. Profiled with immunoSEQ multiplex PCR; TCRdb holds only in-frame clones, not every one. Clone size and V and J calls were adopted from that table, with D and trimming inferred from the DNA. The sample carries over 200,000 clones, approximately 86% recorded once. The specimen was peripheral blood. The chain employs TRBV5-1 and TRBJ2-2, with D unresolved. The sequence came from a young woman who had recovered from COVID-19. This CDR3 is CASSPTATGTGELFF. The CDR3 DNA reads as TGCGCCAGCAGTCCGACCGCCACGGGCACCGGGGAGCTGTTTTTT.